The TCR beta chain under discussion was sequenced for a study of patients and donors after allogeneic stem cell transplantation (dated by TCRdb to about 2020). A word on this clonotype: Its antigen target is currently unknown. Nothing much larger sits one base from this clone, and base qualities are not available.

V and J are truncated by 4 bases and 1 base respectively, leaving an intervening sequence of 15 bases. The CDR3 contains 15 residues, cysteine and phenylalanine counted. CDR3 DNA is the only sequence kept; it has 45 bases, read in frame from the first base. Based on the germline V gene, the CDR1 and CDR2 sequences are SGHRS and YFSETQ. The library was obtained by RT-PCR. TCRdb shows the sequencer as NextSeq 550. In TCRdb, the public reads were trimmed at Q25 with fastp and aligned with MiXCR, with productive beta chains retained. Rows are combined by CDR3 protein, so each entry shows the most common genes and DNA. Here the sample has 150,000 or so distinct CDR3 sequences; approximately 22% occur a single time. The top ten clonotypes cover roughly a quarter of the sample.

The chain is made from TRBV5-1 and TRBJ2-7, with a tentative D gene TRBD2 over 6 matching bases. Sequenced: blood, either unsorted or a sorted T cell fraction (not recorded which). This TCR came from a human donor who was either an allogeneic HSCT recipient or a stem cell or donor lymphocyte infusion donor (not recorded which). It is not recorded whose cells these are; they may come from a transplant donor. The nucleotide sequence reads as follows: TGCGCCAGCAGCCCAACACTAGCCTCGTCCTACGAGCAGTACTTC. It is translated as CASSPTLASSYEQYF.